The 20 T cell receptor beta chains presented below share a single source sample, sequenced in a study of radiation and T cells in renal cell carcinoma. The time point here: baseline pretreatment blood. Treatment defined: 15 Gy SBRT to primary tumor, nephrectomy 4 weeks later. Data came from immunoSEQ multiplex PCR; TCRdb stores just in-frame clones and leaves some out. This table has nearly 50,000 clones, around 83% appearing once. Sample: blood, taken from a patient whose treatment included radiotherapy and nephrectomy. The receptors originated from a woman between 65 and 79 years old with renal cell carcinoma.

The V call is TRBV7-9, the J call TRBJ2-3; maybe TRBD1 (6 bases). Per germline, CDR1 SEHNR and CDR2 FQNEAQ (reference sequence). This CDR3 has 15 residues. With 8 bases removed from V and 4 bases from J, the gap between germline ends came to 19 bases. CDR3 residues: CASAEGYRDADTQYF. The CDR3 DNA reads TGTGCCAGCGCCGAGGGGTACAGGGACGCAGATACGCAGTATTTT.

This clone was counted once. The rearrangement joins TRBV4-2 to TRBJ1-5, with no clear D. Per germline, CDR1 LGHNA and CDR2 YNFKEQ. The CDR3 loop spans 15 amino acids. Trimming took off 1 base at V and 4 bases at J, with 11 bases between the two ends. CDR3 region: CASSQGRQENQPQHF. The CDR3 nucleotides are TGTGCCAGCAGCCAAGGACGCCAGGAAAATCAGCCCCAGCATTTT.

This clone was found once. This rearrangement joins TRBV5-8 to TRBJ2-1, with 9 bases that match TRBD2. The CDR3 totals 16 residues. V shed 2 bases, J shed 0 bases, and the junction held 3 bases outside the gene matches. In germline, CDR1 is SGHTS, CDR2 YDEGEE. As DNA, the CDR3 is TGTGCCAGCAGCTTAGCTAGCGGGGTCTCCTACAATGAGCAGTTCTTC. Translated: CASSLASGVSYNEQFF. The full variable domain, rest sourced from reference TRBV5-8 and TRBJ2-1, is EAGVTQSPTHLIKTRGQQATLRCSPISGHTSVYWYQQALGLGLQFLLWYDEGEERNRGNFPPRFSGRQFPNYSSELNVNALELEDSALYLCASSLASGVSYNEQFFGPGTRLTVL.

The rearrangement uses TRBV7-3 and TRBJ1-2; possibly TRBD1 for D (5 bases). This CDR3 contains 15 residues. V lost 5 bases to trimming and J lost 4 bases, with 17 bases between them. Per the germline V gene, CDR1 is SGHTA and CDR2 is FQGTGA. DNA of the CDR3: TGTGCCAGCAGCCGCGACGGGACGCCCGGCTATGGCTACACCTTC. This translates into CASSRDGTPGYGYTF.

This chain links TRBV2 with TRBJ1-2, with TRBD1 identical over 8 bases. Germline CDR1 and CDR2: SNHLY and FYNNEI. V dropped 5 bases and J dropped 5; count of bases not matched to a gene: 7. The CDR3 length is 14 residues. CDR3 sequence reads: CASSNQGARYGYTF. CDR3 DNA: TGTGCCAGCAGTAACCAGGGGGCGCGTTATGGCTACACCTTC.

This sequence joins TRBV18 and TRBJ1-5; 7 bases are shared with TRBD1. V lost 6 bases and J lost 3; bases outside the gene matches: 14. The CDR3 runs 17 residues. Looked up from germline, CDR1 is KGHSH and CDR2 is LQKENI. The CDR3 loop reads CASSLRQGGDTNQPQHF. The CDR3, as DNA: TGTGCCAGCTCCCTTCGACAGGGTGGGGATACCAATCAGCCCCAGCATTTT.

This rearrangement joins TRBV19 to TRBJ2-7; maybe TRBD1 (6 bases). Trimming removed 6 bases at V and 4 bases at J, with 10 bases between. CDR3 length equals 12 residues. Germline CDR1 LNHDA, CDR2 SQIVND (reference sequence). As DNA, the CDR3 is TGTGCCAGTAGCCAGACAGGATACGAGCAGTACTTC. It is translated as CASSQTGYEQYF.

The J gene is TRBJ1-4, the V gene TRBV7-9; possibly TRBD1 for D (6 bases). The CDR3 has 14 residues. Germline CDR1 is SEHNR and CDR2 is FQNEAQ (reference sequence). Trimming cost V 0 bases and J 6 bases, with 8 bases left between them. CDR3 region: CASSLAGQYEKLFF. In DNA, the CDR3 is TGTGCCAGCAGCTTAGCCGGACAGTATGAAAAACTGTTTTTT.

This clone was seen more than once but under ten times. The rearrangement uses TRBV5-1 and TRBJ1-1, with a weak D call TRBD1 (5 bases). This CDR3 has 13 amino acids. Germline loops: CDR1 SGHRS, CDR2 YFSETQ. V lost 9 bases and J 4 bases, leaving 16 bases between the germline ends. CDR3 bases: TGCGCCACCCGGGGGGATCCGACCACTGAAGCTTTCTTT. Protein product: CATRGDPTTEAFF. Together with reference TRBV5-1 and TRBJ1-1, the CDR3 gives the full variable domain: KAGVTQTPRYLIKTRGQQVTLSCSPISGHRSVSWYQQTPGQGLQFLFEYFSETQRNKGNFPGRFSGRQFSNSRSEMNVSTLELGDSALYLCATRGDPTTEAFFGQGTRLTVV.

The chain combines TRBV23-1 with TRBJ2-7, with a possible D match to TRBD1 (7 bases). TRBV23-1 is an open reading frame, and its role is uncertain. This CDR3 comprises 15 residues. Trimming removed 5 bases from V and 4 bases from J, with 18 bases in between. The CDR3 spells CASSAPGTAGYEQYF. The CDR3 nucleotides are TGCGCCAGCAGTGCCCCCGGGACAGCGGGTTACGAGCAGTACTTC.

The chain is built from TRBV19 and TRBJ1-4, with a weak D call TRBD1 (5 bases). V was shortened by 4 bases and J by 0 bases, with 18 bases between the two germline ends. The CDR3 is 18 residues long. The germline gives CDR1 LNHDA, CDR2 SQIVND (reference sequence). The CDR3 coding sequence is TGTGCCAGTAGTACGGCATGGAAGGGGCAAGCAACTAATGAAAAACTGTTTTTT. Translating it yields CASSTAWKGQATNEKLFF.

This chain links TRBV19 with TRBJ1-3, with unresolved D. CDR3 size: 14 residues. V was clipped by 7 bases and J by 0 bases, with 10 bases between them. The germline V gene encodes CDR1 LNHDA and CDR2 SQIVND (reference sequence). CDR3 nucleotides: TGTGCCAGTATCGGTCGAGACTCTGGAAACACCATATATTTT. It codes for CASIGRDSGNTIYF.

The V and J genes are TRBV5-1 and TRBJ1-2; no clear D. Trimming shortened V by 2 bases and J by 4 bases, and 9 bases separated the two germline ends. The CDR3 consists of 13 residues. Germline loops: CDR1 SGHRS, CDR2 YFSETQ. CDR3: CASSLGQTYGYTF. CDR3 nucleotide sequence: TGCGCCAGCAGCTTAGGGCAGACCTATGGCTACACCTTC.

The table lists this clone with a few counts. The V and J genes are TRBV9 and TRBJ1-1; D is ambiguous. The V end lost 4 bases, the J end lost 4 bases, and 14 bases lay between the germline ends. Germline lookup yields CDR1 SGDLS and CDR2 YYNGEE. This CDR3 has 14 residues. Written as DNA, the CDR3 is TGTGCCAGCAGCTCCCAGCCGGGAGGCACTGAAGCTTTCTTT. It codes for CASSSQPGGTEAFF.

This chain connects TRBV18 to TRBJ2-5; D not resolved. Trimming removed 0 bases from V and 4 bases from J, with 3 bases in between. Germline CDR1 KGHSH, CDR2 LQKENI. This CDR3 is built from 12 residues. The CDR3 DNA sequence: TGTGCCAGCTCACCACCGATAGAGACCCAGTACTTC. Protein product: CASSPPIETQYF.

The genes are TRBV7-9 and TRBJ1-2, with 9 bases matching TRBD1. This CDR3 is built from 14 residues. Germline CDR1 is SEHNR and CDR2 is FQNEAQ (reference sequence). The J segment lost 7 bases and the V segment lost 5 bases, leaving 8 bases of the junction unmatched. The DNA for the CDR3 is TGTGCCAGCAGCCATTCCGGGACAGGGCGTGGCTACACCTTC. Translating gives CASSHSGTGRGYTF.

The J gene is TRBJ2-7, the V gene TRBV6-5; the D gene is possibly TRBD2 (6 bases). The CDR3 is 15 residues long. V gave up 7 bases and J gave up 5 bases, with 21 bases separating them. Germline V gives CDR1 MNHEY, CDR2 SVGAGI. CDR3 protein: CASTSGGRGRNEQYF. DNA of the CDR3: TGTGCCAGCACCTCCGGTGGCCGGGGGAGGAACGAGCAGTACTTC.

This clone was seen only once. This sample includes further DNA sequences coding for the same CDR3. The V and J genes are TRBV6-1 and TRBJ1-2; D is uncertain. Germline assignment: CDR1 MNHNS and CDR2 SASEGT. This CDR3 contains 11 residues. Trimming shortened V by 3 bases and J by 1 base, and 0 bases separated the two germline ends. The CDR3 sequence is CASSDNYGYTF. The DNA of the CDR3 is TGTGCCAGCAGTGATAACTATGGCTACACCTTC.

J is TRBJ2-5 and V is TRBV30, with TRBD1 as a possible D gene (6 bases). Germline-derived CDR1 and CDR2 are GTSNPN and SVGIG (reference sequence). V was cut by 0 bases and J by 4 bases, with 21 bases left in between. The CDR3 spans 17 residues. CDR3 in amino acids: CAWSVSGTHNLRETQYF. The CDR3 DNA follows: TGTGCCTGGAGTGTTTCGGGGACACACAACCTACGAGAGACCCAGTACTTC. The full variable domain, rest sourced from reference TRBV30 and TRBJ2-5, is SQTIHQWPATLVQPVGSPLSLECTVEGTSNPNLYWYRQAAGRGLQLLFYSVGIGQISSEVPQNLSASRPQDRQFILSSKKLLLSDSGFYLCAWSVSGTHNLRETQYFGPGTRLLVL.

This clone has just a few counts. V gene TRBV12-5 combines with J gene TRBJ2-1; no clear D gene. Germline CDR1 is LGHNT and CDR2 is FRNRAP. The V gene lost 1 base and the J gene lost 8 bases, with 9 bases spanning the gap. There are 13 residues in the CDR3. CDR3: CASGLGRVDEQFF. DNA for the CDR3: TGTGCTAGTGGTTTGGGAAGGGTGGATGAGCAGTTCTTC.